This record looks at one T cell receptor beta chain sequence and its context. Its antigen remains unidentified. V dropped 0 bases and J dropped 3 bases, with 10 bases sitting between them. The CDR3 runs to 14 residues. Germline values: CDR1 SGHRS, CDR2 YFSETQ. Arm-PCR of CDR3 regions with iRepertoire HTBI primers generated TCR beta libraries. TCRdb called the multiplex PCR reads again in MiXCR, with one record for every CDR3 protein. The repertoire includes a few hundred thousand distinct CDR3 sequences, about a quarter of them detected once, and 26% sits in the top ten. This specimen belongs to a study of regulatory T cells in long-lasting Graves disease. As for the study in general: The definition of persistent Graves' disease was over 5 years of antithyroid drugs with positive TSH receptor antibodies. Study-level points and caveats: Between persistent patients, around 2,900 public clonotypes were shared, exceeding the roughly 1,000 shared between new patients. Thyroid tissue was not studied; only peripheral blood was. Favoring TRBV28, TRBJ1-2 and TRBJ2-5 was a feature seen in persistent disease.

Time point denoted: persistent/refractory GD, antithyroid drugs over 5 years with positive TRAb. TCR sequences were obtained from RNA taken from PBMCs. Sequenced here: peripheral blood mononuclear cells (PBMCs), sampled when the disease was refractory, from a patient treated with antithyroid drugs. This sequence joins TRBV5-1 and TRBJ2-7, with D unclear. The clonotype originates from a female donor with Graves disease. The CDR3 DNA reads TGCGCCAGCAGCTTGGACCGAAACAACTACGAGCAGTACTTC. Translating it yields CASSLDRNNYEQYF.